This is a list of T cell receptor beta chains from one sample in a study of T cell responses to AZD1222 COVID-19 vaccine. The repertoire was sequenced with immunoSEQ multiplex PCR; TCRdb's copy has only in-frame clones and lacks some. The sample consists of some 100,000 clones, approximately 84% of them appearing once. The material sequenced was peripheral blood, taken on day 0 of AZD1222 vaccination. All receptors derive from an adult in good health. The CDR3 runs from the conserved cysteine through the conserved F or W. The order of the fields is D gene, CDR3 length, clone size, J gene, V gene, CDR3 DNA, CDR3 protein. The D gene is left open where the match is weak. Clone size is not always given. Where it is, it says once, few, many or a class for expanded clones.

D: TRBD1
length: 15
size: NA
J: TRBJ2-1
V: TRBV6-5
DNA: TGTGCCAGCAGTCGGACAGGGAGTTCTTCTAATGAGCAGTTCTTC
CDR3: CASSRTGSSSNEQFF

D: NA
length: 13
size: few
J: TRBJ1-1
V: TRBV11-2
DNA: TGTGCCAGCAGCACAGATGGACAGACGGAAGCTTTCTTT
CDR3: CASSTDGQTEAFF

D: NA
length: 14
size: once
J: TRBJ1-1
V: TRBV5-8
DNA: TGTGCCAGCAGCTTTAGTCAGGGTCGGAGGGGAGCTTTCTTT
CDR3: CASSFSQGRRGAFF

D: TRBD1
length: 14
size: NA
J: TRBJ1-2
V: TRBV11-2
DNA: TGTGCCAGCAGCATGGGGACAGGGAACGACGGCTACACCTTC
CDR3: CASSMGTGNDGYTF

D: TRBD2
length: 18
size: NA
J: TRBJ2-7
V: TRBV3-1/TRBV3-2
DNA: TGTGCCAGCAGCCAAGGAGTCGGGAGACTAGCGGCCCGATACGAGCAGTACTTC
CDR3: CASSQGVGRLAARYEQYF

D: NA
length: 14
size: NA
J: TRBJ2-3
V: TRBV3-1/TRBV3-2
DNA: TGTGCCAGCAGCCAAGGGGTAGTGACAGATACGCAGTATTTT
CDR3: CASSQGVVTDTQYF

D: NA
length: 14
size: NA
J: TRBJ2-3
V: TRBV5-1
DNA: TGCGCCAGCAGCTTGGGAGGACTACCAGATACGCAGTATTTT
CDR3: CASSLGGLPDTQYF

D: TRBD1
length: 16
size: NA
J: TRBJ2-3
V: TRBV5-1
DNA: TGCGCCAGCAGCTCTGGACAGGGGCTTCTAGACGATACGCAGTATTTT
CDR3: CASSSGQGLLDDTQYF

D: NA
length: 13
size: NA
J: TRBJ1-1
V: TRBV11-3
DNA: TGTGCCAGCAGTCAAAAGGGAGGCACTGAAGCTTTCTTT
CDR3: CASSQKGGTEAFF

D: TRBD1
length: 13
size: NA
J: TRBJ1-1
V: TRBV30
DNA: TGTGCCTGGATGAAGGGGGCTAGAACTGAAGCTTTCTTT
CDR3: CAWMKGARTEAFF

D: NA
length: 16
size: NA
J: TRBJ2-7
V: TRBV7-2
DNA: TGTGCCAGCAGCTTAGAAGGTGCGGCCAGGGGCTACGAGCAGTACTTC
CDR3: CASSLEGAARGYEQYF

D: NA
length: 15
size: NA
J: TRBJ1-2
V: TRBV7-8
DNA: TGTGCCAGCAGCTTAATTAGTACAGAGCACTATGGCTACACCTTC
CDR3: CASSLISTEHYGYTF

D: NA
length: 15
size: few
J: TRBJ1-2
V: TRBV9
DNA: TGTGCCAGCAGCGTCGCCGGGAGGGATGTAGGTGGCTACACCTTC
CDR3: CASSVAGRDVGGYTF

D: NA
length: 15
size: NA
J: TRBJ2-7
V: TRBV6-5
DNA: TGTGCCAGCAGTTATTCGAGGGGGGACCCCTACGAGCAGTACTTC
CDR3: CASSYSRGDPYEQYF

D: NA
length: 15
size: NA
J: TRBJ2-3
V: TRBV9
DNA: TGTGCCAGCAGCGTCGGGGGCTTGAGCACAGATACGCAGTATTTT
CDR3: CASSVGGLSTDTQYF

D: NA
length: 16
size: once
J: TRBJ1-5
V: TRBV18
DNA: TGTGCCAGCTCACCACCAGGGGATTATAGCAATCAGCCCCAGCATTTT
CDR3: CASSPPGDYSNQPQHF

D: NA
length: 15
size: NA
J: TRBJ1-2
V: TRBV7-9
DNA: TGTGCCAGCAGCTTAGGCAGCGGGTTGGGCTATGGCTACACCTTC
CDR3: CASSLGSGLGYGYTF

D: NA
length: 17
size: NA
J: TRBJ2-4
V: TRBV10-1
DNA: TGCGCCAGCAGTGATTCCATAAGGGACGTAGCCAAAAACATTCAGTACTTC
CDR3: CASSDSIRDVAKNIQYF

D: NA
length: 15
size: NA
J: TRBJ1-2
V: TRBV19
DNA: TGTGCCAGTAGTATAGCGGACCTTCGGAACTATGGCTACACCTTC
CDR3: CASSIADLRNYGYTF

D: NA
length: 13
size: few
J: TRBJ2-7
V: TRBV5-4
DNA: TGTGCCAGCAGCTTGGAGACTAGATGGGAGCAGTACTTC
CDR3: CASSLETRWEQYF

D: NA
length: 13
size: NA
J: TRBJ2-7
V: TRBV6-5
DNA: TGTGCCAGTCGGTCCGGACAAGCCTACGAGCAGTACTTC
CDR3: CASRSGQAYEQYF

D: NA
length: 17
size: NA
J: TRBJ1-2
V: TRBV28
DNA: TGTGCCAGCAGTTTACCTCCCGGTGATATCGGGGGATATGGCTACACCTTC
CDR3: CASSLPPGDIGGYGYTF

D: NA
length: 13
size: NA
J: TRBJ1-5
V: TRBV7-8
DNA: TGTGCCAGCAGCCAAGGACCTAATCAGCCCCAGCATTTT
CDR3: CASSQGPNQPQHF

D: TRBD1
length: 14
size: NA
J: TRBJ1-6
V: TRBV3-1/TRBV3-2
DNA: TGTGCCAGCAGACGAAACAGGGGAGGTTCACCCCTCCACTTT
CDR3: CASRRNRGGSPLHF

D: NA
length: 13
size: NA
J: TRBJ2-7
V: TRBV5-1
DNA: TGCGCCAGCAGCTTGACCTCTAGCTACGAGCAGTACTTC
CDR3: CASSLTSSYEQYF

D: NA
length: 13
size: few
J: TRBJ1-1
V: TRBV12-3/TRBV12-4
DNA: TGTGCCAGCAGTTTCGCGCCGAACACTGAAGCTTTCTTT
CDR3: CASSFAPNTEAFF

D: NA
length: 13
size: NA
J: TRBJ1-1
V: TRBV10-2
DNA: TGCGCCAGCAGTGGACAGCGAAACACTGAAGCTTTCTTT
CDR3: CASSGQRNTEAFF

D: NA
length: 14
size: NA
J: TRBJ1-2
V: TRBV7-9
DNA: TGTGCCAGCAGCCCGCAGTTCGCTAACTATGGCTACACCTTC
CDR3: CASSPQFANYGYTF

D: NA
length: 14
size: NA
J: TRBJ1-3
V: TRBV6-1
DNA: TGTGCCAGCAGTGAAAGGGAGGGTGGAAACACCATATATTTT
CDR3: CASSEREGGNTIYF

D: TRBD2
length: 14
size: once
J: TRBJ2-7
V: TRBV13
DNA: TGTGCCAGCAGCTCGGGGGGATTAATCTACGAGCAGTACTTC
CDR3: CASSSGGLIYEQYF

D: NA
length: 16
size: NA
J: TRBJ2-3
V: TRBV6-6
DNA: TGTGCCAGCAGTTACTCGAGTCCCGATGGCACAGATACGCAGTATTTT
CDR3: CASSYSSPDGTDTQYF

D: TRBD1
length: 10
size: NA
J: TRBJ1-2
V: TRBV20-1
DNA: TGCAGTGCCCGGGACAGGGGGAACACCTTC
CDR3: CSARDRGNTF

D: NA
length: 15
size: NA
J: TRBJ2-5
V: TRBV19
DNA: TGTGCCAGTAGTCAAAACGACCAATACCAAGAGACCCAGTACTTC
CDR3: CASSQNDQYQETQYF

D: NA
length: 12
size: few
J: TRBJ1-1
V: TRBV5-4
DNA: TGTGCCAGCAGCCCGGGGCACACTGAAGCTTTCTTT
CDR3: CASSPGHTEAFF

D: NA
length: 15
size: NA
J: TRBJ2-7
V: TRBV6-1
DNA: TGTGCCAGCGGAGAAGCGGGCTCTGCCTACTACGAGCAGTACTTC
CDR3: CASGEAGSAYYEQYF

D: TRBD2
length: 19
size: NA
J: TRBJ2-2
V: TRBV19
DNA: TGTGCCAGTAAGATTGGTAGCGGGAGGTTTTTAAATGACACCGGGGAGCTGTTTTTT
CDR3: CASKIGSGRFLNDTGELFF

D: NA
length: 14
size: NA
J: TRBJ2-3
V: TRBV25-1
DNA: TGTGCCAGCAGTGAATTCAGGAGCACAGATACGCAGTATTTT
CDR3: CASSEFRSTDTQYF

D: TRBD1
length: 14
size: NA
J: TRBJ1-1
V: TRBV7-9
DNA: TGTGCCAGCAGGCCGACAGGGGGTCGGTCTGAAGCTTTCTTT
CDR3: CASRPTGGRSEAFF

D: NA
length: 16
size: NA
J: TRBJ2-1
V: TRBV3-1/TRBV3-2
DNA: TGTGCCAGCAGCCAAGATACATTGGACTTTTACAATGAGCAGTTCTTC
CDR3: CASSQDTLDFYNEQFF

D: NA
length: 13
size: NA
J: TRBJ1-2
V: TRBV12-5
DNA: TGTGCTAGTGGTGTGGGACTGACCTATGGCTACACCTTC
CDR3: CASGVGLTYGYTF

D: NA
length: 14
size: NA
J: TRBJ2-5
V: TRBV4-1
DNA: TGCGCCAGCAGCCCGGACACCTGGGCTGTGGTCCAGTACTTC
CDR3: CASSPDTWAVVQYF